The present TCR beta chain was sequenced within a study of cytomegalovirus exposure and HLA in healthy donors. PCR was performed using 60 Vbeta and 13 Jbeta primers. Some clones are missing from TCRdb's copy, which holds only in-frame ones; the method was immunoSEQ multiplex PCR. The table shows approximately 180,000 clones, with 65% to 75% occurring only once. Notes on the study in general: Analysis was carried out at a later point, and it linked a missense DCLRE1C variant to TCR beta V- and J-gene trimming.

This clone appeared once. Its antigen is still unknown. The sequenced sample was PBMCs. This TCR was sampled from a human donor in good health.

The CDR3 loop is CASSLGDRDFFTDTQYF. The CDR3 DNA reads as TGTGCCAGCAGCTTGGGGGACAGAGACTTTTTCACAGATACGCAGTATTTT. This chain connects TRBV5-6 to TRBJ2-3; TRBD1 matches at 7 bases. The CDR3 loop spans 17 amino acids. Per the germline V gene, CDR1 is SGHDT and CDR2 is YYEEEE. After removal of 0 bases from V and 2 bases from J, the junction contained 9 bases not matched to a gene.